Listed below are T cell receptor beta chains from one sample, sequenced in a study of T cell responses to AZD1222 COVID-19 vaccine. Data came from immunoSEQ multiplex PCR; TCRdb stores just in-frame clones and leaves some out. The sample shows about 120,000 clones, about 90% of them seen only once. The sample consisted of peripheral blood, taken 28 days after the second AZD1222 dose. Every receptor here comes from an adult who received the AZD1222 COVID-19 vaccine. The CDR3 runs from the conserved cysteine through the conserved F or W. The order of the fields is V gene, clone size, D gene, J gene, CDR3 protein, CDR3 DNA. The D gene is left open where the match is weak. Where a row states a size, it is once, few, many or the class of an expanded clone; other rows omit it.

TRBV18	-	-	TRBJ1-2	CASSPPAGNYGYTF	TGTGCCAGCTCACCACCCGCGGGAAACTATGGCTACACCTTC
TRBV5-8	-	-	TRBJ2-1	CASSLQGGAYNEQFF	TGTGCCAGCAGCTTGCAGGGTGGCGCCTACAATGAGCAGTTCTTC
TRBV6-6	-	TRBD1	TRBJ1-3	CASSQRPGQYSGNTIYF	TGTGCCAGCAGTCAGCGCCCGGGACAGTACTCTGGAAACACCATATATTTT
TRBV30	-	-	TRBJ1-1	CAWSAGLSNTEAFF	TGTGCCTGGAGTGCAGGGCTCAGCAACACTGAAGCTTTCTTT
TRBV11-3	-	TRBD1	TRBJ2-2	CASSPGTGVTGELFF	TGTGCCAGCAGCCCCGGGACAGGGGTCACCGGGGAGCTGTTTTTT
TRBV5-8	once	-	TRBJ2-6	CASSLGLSSGANVLTF	TGTGCCAGCAGCTTGGGCCTATCCTCTGGGGCCAACGTCCTGACTTTC
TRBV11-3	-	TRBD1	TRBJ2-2	CASSYRQGTGELFF	TGTGCCAGCAGCTACCGACAGGGCACCGGGGAGCTGTTTTTT
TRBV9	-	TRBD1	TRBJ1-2	CASSPHRGGSYTF	TGTGCCAGCAGCCCCCACAGGGGTGGTAGCTACACCTTC
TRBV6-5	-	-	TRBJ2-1	CASASWGPTYNEQFF	TGTGCCAGCGCCAGTTGGGGGCCTACCTACAATGAGCAGTTCTTC
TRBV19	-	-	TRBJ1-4	CASLNSRGFEKLFF	TGTGCCAGCCTTAATTCGCGAGGATTCGAAAAACTGTTTTTT
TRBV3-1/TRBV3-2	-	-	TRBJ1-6	CASSRPLRDNSPLHF	TGTGCCAGCAGCCGGCCTTTGAGAGATAATTCACCCCTCCACTTT
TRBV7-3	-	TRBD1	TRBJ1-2	CASSRDSGTGGGYTF	TGTGCCAGCAGTCGCGACTCCGGGACAGGGGGTGGCTACACCTTC
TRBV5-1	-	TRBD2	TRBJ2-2	CASRYGLAGASNTGELFF	TGCGCCAGCAGGTATGGGCTAGCGGGGGCCTCGAACACCGGGGAGCTGTTTTTT
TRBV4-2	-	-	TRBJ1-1	CASSQGADRNTEAFF	TGTGCCAGCAGCCAAGGGGCAGACAGAAACACTGAAGCTTTCTTT
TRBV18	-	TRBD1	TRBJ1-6	CASSPQGLMAGGNSPLHF	TGTGCCAGCTCACCACAAGGTCTTATGGCAGGGGGAAATTCACCCCTCCACTTT
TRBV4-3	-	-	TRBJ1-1	CASSQEVNTEAFF	TGCGCCAGCAGCCAAGAGGTCAACACTGAAGCTTTCTTT
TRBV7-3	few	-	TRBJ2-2	CASSLTNTGELFF	TGTGCCAGCAGCCTGACTAACACCGGGGAGCTGTTTTTT
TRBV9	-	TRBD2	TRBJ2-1	CASSGKTSGGAARNYNEQFF	TGTGCCAGCAGCGGCAAGACTAGCGGGGGGGCCGCCCGTAACTACAATGAGCAGTTCTTC
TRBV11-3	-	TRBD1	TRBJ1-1	CASSLGGLLRGVNTEAFF	TGTGCCAGCAGCTTAGGAGGACTCCTCAGGGGGGTGAACACTGAAGCTTTCTTT